The 15 T cell receptor beta chains below all came from one sample that was sequenced in a study of blood T cell repertoires in COVID-19. The table came from immunoSEQ multiplex PCR; TCRdb's copy has only in-frame clones and leaves some out. Of about 99,000 clones listed, less than 90% are singletons. Sequencing was performed on peripheral blood. These receptors all stem from a man between 65 and 85 years old with active or convalescent COVID-19.

The chain joins TRBV2 to TRBJ1-2; a weak D match, TRBD1 (6 bases). This CDR3 region has 13 residues. Germline V CDR1 and CDR2: SNHLY, FYNNEI. V shed 4 bases and J shed 4 bases, with 10 bases lying between them. The CDR3 region is CASSGQGLYGYTF. As DNA, the CDR3 is TGTGCCAGCAGTGGGCAGGGGCTCTATGGCTACACCTTC.

V gene TRBV18 combines with J gene TRBJ2-5, with a weak D call TRBD1 (6 bases). CDR1 and CDR2 from the germline V gene are KGHSH and LQKENI. This CDR3 has 18 amino acids. Trimming pared 3 bases from V and 2 bases from J, leaving 22 bases between. This CDR3 reads CASSPEMGAPRGQETQYF. The CDR3 DNA reads TGTGCCAGCTCACCCGAGATGGGAGCGCCGAGGGGGCAAGAGACCCAGTACTTC.

This chain joins TRBV6-2 or TRBV6-3 and TRBJ1-5; 9 bases match TRBD1. After removal of 0 bases from V and 0 bases from J, the junction contained 9 bases not matched to a gene. Germline loops: CDR1 MNHEY, CDR2 SVGEGT. CDR3 length equals 19 residues. The chain's CDR3 is CASSYSRDREILSNQPQHF. CDR3 sequence (DNA): TGTGCCAGCAGTTACTCTCGGGACAGGGAGATCCTTAGCAATCAGCCCCAGCATTTT.

The V gene is TRBV30, the J gene TRBJ1-1, with 7 bases lining up with TRBD1. Germline lookup yields CDR1 GTSNPN and CDR2 SVGIG (reference sequence). The CDR3 consists of 15 residues. The V segment lost 2 bases and the J segment 0 bases; nucleotides outside the gene matches: 6. The CDR3: CAWSSGTAMNTEAFF. The CDR3 region has the DNA TGTGCCTGGAGTTCCGGGACAGCCATGAACACTGAAGCTTTCTTT.

The gene calls are TRBV10-1 and TRBJ2-2, with 10 bases lining up with TRBD1. V shed 8 bases and J 4 bases; nucleotides not matched to a gene: 25. Germline loops: CDR1 WNHNN, CDR2 SYGVQD (reference sequence). This CDR3 is built from 21 residues. The CDR3 reads CASGIYPGTGASAESTGELFF. Written as DNA, the CDR3 is TGCGCCAGCGGAATTTACCCCGGGACAGGGGCCAGCGCAGAGAGCACCGGGGAGCTGTTTTTT.

V usage is TRBV3-1 (or the pseudogene TRBV3-2) and J usage is TRBJ2-1, with a tentative D call TRBD1 (5 bases). Trimming removed 1 base at V and 15 bases at J, with 10 bases between. This CDR3 spans 11 amino acids. Germline loops: CDR1 LGHDT, CDR2 YNNKEL (reference sequence). The CDR3 loop is CASSQGAGRFF. CDR3 DNA sequence: TGTGCCAGCAGCCAAGGGGCAGGGCGGTTCTTC.

This chain uses TRBV5-1 with TRBJ2-5; D might be TRBD2 (7 bases). The CDR3 covers 18 residues. The germline CDR1 and CDR2 sequences are SGHRS and YFSETQ. V was trimmed by 0 bases and J by 4 bases, leaving 22 bases between them. This chain's CDR3 is CASSLATGGPRLGETQYF. CDR3 bases: TGCGCCAGCAGCTTGGCCACGGGGGGCCCCAGGTTGGGAGAGACCCAGTACTTC.

V gene TRBV5-4 combines with J gene TRBJ2-1; TRBD1 matches 10 bases. The germline gives CDR1 SGHNT, CDR2 YYREEE (reference sequence). V was clipped by 2 bases and J by 0 bases; unmatched bases: 5. This CDR3 spans 17 amino acids. CDR3 region: CASSLGQGESSYNEQFF. DNA for the CDR3: TGTGCCAGCAGCTTAGGACAGGGGGAATCCTCCTACAATGAGCAGTTCTTC.

Of note for this clone: Compared with germline, one end of the junction differs, possibly owing to a read error. This chain connects TRBV5-1 to TRBJ1-2, with TRBD1 matching over 8 bases. The length of the CDR3 is 14 residues. The V gene's germline CDR1 is SGHRS and CDR2 YFSETQ. The CDR3 protein is CASSLLGQGDGYIF. CDR3 DNA: TGCGCCAGCAGCCTCCTCGGACAGGGCGACGGCTACATCTTC.

This clone was seen once. The chain uses TRBV28 and TRBJ2-7; 7 bases match TRBD1. CDR1 is MDHEN, CDR2 SYDVKM, per germline. The CDR3 is 12 residues long. CDR3 amino acids: CGSRTGMTGQYF. CDR3 bases: TGTGGTAGCAGGACAGGAATGACTGGGCAGTACTTC.

The chain is built from TRBV2 and TRBJ2-2; 7 bases align to TRBD1. The length of the CDR3 is 14 residues. The J segment lost 2 bases and the V segment lost 7 bases, leaving 4 bases of the junction unmatched. CDR1 and CDR2 from the germline V gene are SNHLY and FYNNEI. CDR3 loop: CASIRDRNTGELFF. CDR3 bases: TGTGCCAGCATCCGGGACAGAAACACCGGGGAGCTGTTTTTT.

This clone was seen once. The chain couples TRBV20-1 to TRBJ1-5; D uncertain. V was clipped by 3 bases and J by 3 bases, with 12 bases between them. This CDR3 is built from 14 residues. In germline, CDR1 is DFQATT, CDR2 SNEGSKA (reference sequence). The CDR3 DNA reads TGCAGTGCTAGTATCGGGGTCCTCAATCAGCCCCAGCATTTT. Its translation: CSASIGVLNQPQHF.

V gene TRBV7-3 combines with J gene TRBJ1-2; D is possibly TRBD1 (6 bases). Trimming cost V 0 bases and J 8 bases, with 13 bases left between them. CDR3 length: 14 residues. Germline V lookup: CDR1 SGHTA, CDR2 FQGTGA. As DNA, the CDR3 is TGTGCCAGCAGCTTAACCCTCGCAGGGGAGGGCTACACCTTC. It specifies CASSLTLAGEGYTF.

The J gene is TRBJ1-6, the V gene TRBV5-1; 7 bases fit TRBD1. After removal of 0 bases from V and 9 bases from J, the junction contained 6 bases not matched to a gene. The germline CDR1 and CDR2 sequences are SGHRS and YFSETQ. The CDR3 loop spans 15 amino acids. The CDR3: CASSLGQGKGSPLHF. The CDR3, as DNA: TGCGCCAGCAGCTTGGGACAGGGTAAGGGTTCACCCCTCCACTTT.

The rearrangement joins TRBV7-9 to TRBJ1-1; 8 nucleotides match TRBD1. This CDR3 is built from 18 residues. Trimming at V came to 1 base and at J to 3 bases, leaving 13 bases not matched to a gene. Germline assignment: CDR1 SEHNR and CDR2 FQNEAQ (reference sequence). CDR3 sequence (DNA): TGTGCCAGCAGCTTAGTCAGGGGGACAGGTCGGACGGACACTGAAGCTTTCTTT. Translating it yields CASSLVRGTGRTDTEAFF.